These 3 T cell receptor beta chains share one sample of origin, sequenced in a study of blood T cell repertoires in COVID-19. Libraries were prepared by immunoSEQ multiplex PCR; TCRdb keeps only in-frame clonotypes and omits some of them. The sample includes hundreds of thousands of clones, almost 90% of them seen just once. The specimen sequenced was PBMCs or T cells enriched from blood (not recorded which). These receptors came from a man aged 25 to 40 who had been exposed to COVID-19.

The genes are TRBV7-9 and TRBJ1-1; D is unclear. This CDR3 region has 13 residues. V gave up 6 bases and J gave up 3 bases, with 11 bases separating them. CDR1 is SEHNR and CDR2 is FQNEAQ in the germline V gene (reference sequence). CDR3 DNA: TGTGCCAGCAGTCATCAGTCTTACACTGAAGCTTTCTTT. It translates to CASSHQSYTEAFF.

CDR3 sequence: CASQGSVDTEAFF. CDR3 bases: TGTGCCAGTCAGGGATCCGTAGATACTGAAGCTTTCTTT. The chain carries TRBV2 and TRBJ1-1; perhaps TRBD1 as D (5 bases). Trimming took 9 bases from V and 5 from J, leaving 16 bases between them. The CDR3 runs to 13 residues. Germline V gives CDR1 SNHLY, CDR2 FYNNEI.

The rearrangement uses TRBV5-4 and TRBJ1-2; 7 bases match TRBD1. In germline, CDR1 is SGHNT, CDR2 YYREEE (reference sequence). The CDR3 is made up of 14 amino acids. The junction had 7 bases not matched to a gene; V was cut back by 2 bases and J by 6 bases. The CDR3, as DNA: TGTGCCAGCAGCTTCGACAGGGCGGTCAATGGCTACACCTTC. Protein product: CASSFDRAVNGYTF.